These 12 T cell receptor beta chains originate from one sample sequenced in a study of T and B cells in COVID-19 patients. Each TRB amplification used about 250-550 ng of genomic DNA from blood. TRB rearrangements were amplified by multiplex PCR with BIOMED2 TRB-A/B primers. TCRdb recomputed calls from the multiplex PCR reads with MiXCR, one row per CDR3 protein. In the table there are roughly 4,700 distinct CDR3 sequences, under 30% of which are singletons. The sequenced material came from blood. These receptors were obtained from a human donor with active COVID-19.

This clonotype appeared a few times. This chain joins TRBV4-3 and TRBJ2-1, with D unresolved. From germline, CDR1 is LGHNA and CDR2 YSLEER. The CDR3 sequence is 15 residues long. The V end lost 0 bases, the J end lost 3 bases, and 9 bases lay between the germline ends. Here the CDR3 reads CASSQEMGRYNEQFF. In DNA, the CDR3 is TGCGCCAGCAGCCAAGAAATGGGTCGCTACAATGAGCAGTTCTTC.

This clonotype is medium-sized in the sample. The genes are TRBV29-1 and TRBJ1-1, with 9 bases lining up with TRBD1. CDR1 is SQVTM, CDR2 ANQGSEA, per germline. The CDR3 is made up of 12 amino acids. The junction had 4 bases not matched to a gene; V was cut back by 6 bases and J by 5 bases. In DNA form, the CDR3 reads TGCAGCGTCGGACAGGGGAGGACTGAAGCTTTCTTT. Translation gives CSVGQGRTEAFF.

This clonotype is deemed medium-sized (0.01 to 0.1%). The chain recombines TRBV15 with TRBJ2-4; the D gene is possibly TRBD1 (5 bases). The CDR3 totals 16 residues. In germline, CDR1 is LNHNV, CDR2 YYDKDF (reference sequence). V was clipped by 5 bases and J by 0 bases, with 14 bases between them. CDR3 in amino acids: CATSAQGNLAKNIQYF. The DNA of the CDR3 is TGTGCCACCAGCGCCCAGGGAAACCTAGCCAAAAACATTCAGTACTTC. Using reference TRBV15 and TRBJ2-4 for the parts outside the CDR3, the full variable domain is DAMVIQNPRYQVTQFGKPVTLSCSQTLNHNVMYWYQQKSSQAPKLLFHYYDKDFNNEADTPDNFQSRRPNTSFCFLDIRSPGLGDTAMYLCATSAQGNLAKNIQYFGAGTRLSVL.

Here the CDR3 DNA reads TGTGCCAGCAGCCCTCAAACCCGGGAGAACAATGAGCAGTTCTTC. It yields the protein CASSPQTRENNEQFF. The chain links TRBV7-6 to TRBJ2-1, with D possibly matching TRBD2 (6 bases). Deletions cut 5 bases from V and 5 bases from J, with 16 bases between. The CDR3 covers 15 residues. From germline, CDR1 is SGHVS and CDR2 FNYEAQ.

This clonotype is deemed medium-sized (0.01 to 0.1%). The chain carries TRBV30 and TRBJ1-4, with D perhaps matching TRBD1 (6 bases). The CDR3 runs 13 residues. V was pared by 4 bases and J by 7 bases, with 13 bases between. Germline CDR1 is GTSNPN and CDR2 is SVGIG (reference sequence). The CDR3 sequence: CAWNRAWGEKLFF. The CDR3 region has the DNA TGTGCCTGGAACAGGGCTTGGGGTGAAAAACTGTTTTTT.

The chain couples TRBV12-3 or TRBV12-4 to TRBJ1-2; perhaps TRBD1 as D (5 bases). The CDR3 is made up of 13 amino acids. Trimming cost V 6 bases and J 4 bases, with 12 bases left between them. For the CDR3, the DNA is TGTGCCAGCAGCCGGGACTTATTCTATGGCTACACCTTC. This encodes CASSRDLFYGYTF.

The chain uses TRBV5-6 and TRBJ2-7; 9 nucleotides agree with TRBD1. CDR1 is SGHDT and CDR2 is YYEEEE in the germline V gene. The length of the CDR3 is 15 residues. The V gene end was trimmed by 3 bases and the J gene end by 3 bases; junction bases not matched to a gene: 7. The CDR3 DNA follows: TGTGCCAGCAGCTGGGGGACAGGGCTGAACTACGAGCAGTACTTC. Its translation: CASSWGTGLNYEQYF.

This clonotype is termed medium-sized. This chain connects TRBV30 to TRBJ2-5, with TRBD2 identical over 7 bases. The junction had 12 bases not matched to a gene; V was cut back by 3 bases and J by 5 bases. From germline, CDR1 is GTSNPN and CDR2 SVGIG (reference sequence). The CDR3 is 15 residues long. CDR3 residues: CAWRGVGGRGETQYF. CDR3 DNA: TGTGCCTGGAGAGGTGTCGGCGGGAGAGGGGAGACCCAGTACTTC.

The chain recombines TRBV5-6 with TRBJ1-6; D gene ambiguous. Trimming pared 3 bases from V and 10 bases from J, leaving 11 bases between. Germline V gives CDR1 SGHDT, CDR2 YYEEEE. The CDR3 length is 13 residues. CDR3 residues: CASSWARGSPLHF. The DNA of the CDR3 is TGTGCCAGCAGCTGGGCTCGGGGATCACCCCTCCACTTT. The variable domain in full, with the rest retrieved from reference TRBV5-6 and TRBJ1-6, is DAGVTQSPTHLIKTRGQQVTLRCSPKSGHDTVSWYQQALGQGPQFIFQYYEEEERQRGNFPDRFSGHQFPNYSSELNVNALLLGDSALYLCASSWARGSPLHFGNGTRLTVT.

This clonotype was counted between two and nine times. CDR3 loop: CASSLVGGPLEQYF. The CDR3 coding sequence is TGTGCCAGCAGTTTAGTGGGGGGCCCCTTGGAGCAGTACTTC. This chain links TRBV28 with TRBJ2-7, with D tentatively TRBD1 or TRBD2 (6 bases each). CDR1 and CDR2 from the germline V gene are MDHEN and SYDVKM. Trimming shortened V by 2 bases and J by 7 bases, and 15 bases separated the two germline ends. The CDR3 covers 14 residues.

Concerning this clonotype: A much bigger clone sits one base away, suggesting this may be a read error. The V and J genes are TRBV27 and TRBJ2-7; the D is unclear. This CDR3 has 14 residues. CDR1 is MNHEY and CDR2 is SMNVEV in the germline V gene (reference sequence). CDR3: CASSLSPRSYKQYF. The DNA of the CDR3 is TGTGCCAGCAGTTTATCGCCGCGGAGCTACAAGCAGTACTTC.

This clonotype counts as medium-sized. V usage is TRBV19 and J usage is TRBJ2-7; D ambiguous. Trimming left V 7 bases short and J 3 bases short, with 13 bases between. There are 13 residues in the CDR3. In germline, CDR1 is LNHDA, CDR2 SQIVND (reference sequence). CDR3 DNA: TGTGCCAGTACTATGGAACACTACTACGAGCAGTACTTC. It encodes CASTMEHYYEQYF.